The sequence of this T cell receptor (beta chain) was determined in a study of Ad26.COV2.S vaccination and SARS-CoV-2 variants. Whole-study findings and limits: Across vaccine and placebo recipients, the breadth of non-spike TCRs was similar.

Treatment of the sample: approximately 18 received Ad26.COV2.S at low or high dose, single or two shots; a few received placebo; per-sample allocation not given. Specimen acquisition occurred on day 63 following the initial vaccine or placebo injection. Libraries were prepared by immunoSEQ multiplex PCR; TCRdb keeps only in-frame clonotypes and omits some of them. The sample records 440,000 or so clones, around 93% being singletons. Of note for this clone: Its target is unknown.

The CDR3 is 12 amino acids. Trimming cost V 6 bases and J 9 bases; bases outside gene matches: 5. Looked up from germline, CDR1 is MDHEN and CDR2 is SYDVKM. The rearrangement links TRBV28 to TRBJ1-2; 9 bases map to TRBD1. The sequence derives from a person aged 18-60 years who received the Ad26.COV2.S COVID-19 vaccine or a placebo. The sequences come from peripheral blood, collected in a trial of Ad26.COV2.S vaccine versus placebo. In DNA, the CDR3 is TGTGCCAGCAGCCCGGGACAGGGCCGCTACACCTTC. Encoded protein: CASSPGQGRYTF.